The sequence of this T cell receptor beta chain was determined in a study of B cell selection in AIRE deficiency. The CDR3 is 13 amino acids. Germline V gene lookup returns CDR1 SSHAT and CDR2 FNYEAQ (reference sequence). Regulatory T cells were sorted as CD4+CD25hiCD127low/negative cells. Unrelated healthy donors provided the controls. Findings and limits, study-wide: Shared Treg sequences were biased toward short CDR3s with few non-templated nucleotide insertions.

Profiled with immunoSEQ multiplex PCR; TCRdb holds only in-frame clones, not every one. The data show 18,000 or so clones, approximately 94% seen once. Remarks on this clone: The antigen is undetermined. The germline gene is not matched at one end of the junction; a read error may be the cause.

Sequenced: CD4+CD25+ Tregs sorted from PBMCs. V is TRBV7-7 and J is TRBJ2-1, with D perhaps TRBD2 (5 bases). The TCR originated in a human donor in good health. The CDR3 spells CASSFGLNNEQFF. CDR3 in DNA: TGTGCTAGCAGCTTCGGACTTAACAATGAGCAGTTCTTC.